This is a list of T cell receptor beta chains from one sample in a study of shared clonotypes between healthy human individuals. The protocol was immunoSEQ multiplex PCR, while the TCRdb copy is restricted to in-frame clones and leaves out a portion. The sample records approximately 500,000 clones, around 73% being singletons. Material: PBMCs. Receptor source: a woman in her 40s in good health. Some clones in this sample may be carry-over from other donors' samples. CDR3s include the opening cysteine and the closing phenylalanine or tryptophan. D genes are given only for firm matches. Expanded clones are given a class, and other clones once, few, many or no size at all.

V gene: TRBV5-1; CDR3 length: 15; J gene: TRBJ1-3; D gene: TRBD1; clone size: once; CDR3 DNA: TGCGCCAGCAGCTCCGGACAGGGGGCTGGAAACACCATATATTTT; CDR3 protein: CASSSGQGAGNTIYF
V gene: TRBV5-1; CDR3 length: 14; J gene: TRBJ2-2; D gene: .; clone size: .; CDR3 DNA: TGCGCCAGCAGCTTGGACACAGGTCCCGGGGAGCTGTTTTTT; CDR3 protein: CASSLDTGPGELFF
V gene: TRBV19; CDR3 length: 13; J gene: TRBJ1-1; D gene: .; clone size: .; CDR3 DNA: TGTGCCAGTAGTTCCCAGAAGAACACTGAAGCTTTCTTT; CDR3 protein: CASSSQKNTEAFF
V gene: TRBV5-1; CDR3 length: 15; J gene: TRBJ2-1; D gene: TRBD2; clone size: .; CDR3 DNA: TGCGCCAGCAGCAGATCGACTAGCGGGAATGATGAGCAGTTCTTC; CDR3 protein: CASSRSTSGNDEQFF
V gene: TRBV10-3; CDR3 length: 14; J gene: TRBJ1-5; D gene: TRBD1; clone size: few; CDR3 DNA: TGTGCCATCAGTGACCAGGACAGGGCTCAGCCCCAGCATTTT; CDR3 protein: CAISDQDRAQPQHF
V gene: TRBV10-2; CDR3 length: 14; J gene: TRBJ1-5; D gene: .; clone size: .; CDR3 DNA: TGCGCCAGCAGTGAGTCGGGTATAAATCAGCCCCAGCATTTT; CDR3 protein: CASSESGINQPQHF
V gene: TRBV9; CDR3 length: 15; J gene: TRBJ2-1; D gene: TRBD2; clone size: .; CDR3 DNA: TGTGCCAGCAGCGCGGGACTAGCGGGTAGGAATGAGCAGTTCTTC; CDR3 protein: CASSAGLAGRNEQFF
V gene: TRBV4-3; CDR3 length: 17; J gene: TRBJ2-1; D gene: TRBD1; clone size: .; CDR3 DNA: TGCGCCAGCAGCCAAGATAGTAGACAGGGGGTAAGCGGTGAGCAGTTCTTC; CDR3 protein: CASSQDSRQGVSGEQFF
V gene: TRBV6-1; CDR3 length: 14; J gene: TRBJ2-5; D gene: .; clone size: once; CDR3 DNA: TGTGCCAGCAGTCTTCGGAGGACGGGAGAGACCCAGTACTTC; CDR3 protein: CASSLRRTGETQYF
V gene: TRBV6-1; CDR3 length: 16; J gene: TRBJ2-3; D gene: .; clone size: .; CDR3 DNA: TGTGCCAGCAGTGGCCGGGCGCGGGGAACCACAGATACGCAGTATTTT; CDR3 protein: CASSGRARGTTDTQYF
V gene: TRBV30; CDR3 length: 14; J gene: TRBJ1-3; D gene: .; clone size: .; CDR3 DNA: TGTGCCTGGAGTGATTTGAGCTCTGGAAACACCATATATTTT; CDR3 protein: CAWSDLSSGNTIYF
V gene: TRBV7-8; CDR3 length: 14; J gene: TRBJ2-5; D gene: TRBD1; clone size: .; CDR3 DNA: TGTGCCAGCAGCCCGAACAGGGGCCAAGAGACCCAGTACTTC; CDR3 protein: CASSPNRGQETQYF
V gene: TRBV6-1; CDR3 length: 15; J gene: TRBJ2-2; D gene: TRBD1; clone size: .; CDR3 DNA: TGTGCCTCCCTTCGTGGGACAGGGAACACCGGGGAGCTGTTTTTT; CDR3 protein: CASLRGTGNTGELFF
V gene: TRBV29-1; CDR3 length: 15; J gene: TRBJ2-1; D gene: TRBD2; clone size: .; CDR3 DNA: TGCAGCGTTGAAACCGGACTAGCGGCGAACAATGAGCAGTTCTTC; CDR3 protein: CSVETGLAANNEQFF
V gene: TRBV2; CDR3 length: 15; J gene: TRBJ2-7; D gene: .; clone size: few; CDR3 DNA: TGTGCCAGCAGTCCACCGGCGGACTGGGACTACGAGCAGTACTTC; CDR3 protein: CASSPPADWDYEQYF
V gene: TRBV5-6; CDR3 length: 14; J gene: TRBJ2-7; D gene: TRBD1; clone size: .; CDR3 DNA: TGTGCCAGCAGTCCGACGGGACAGATCTACGAGCAGTACTTC; CDR3 protein: CASSPTGQIYEQYF
V gene: TRBV5-1; CDR3 length: 15; J gene: TRBJ2-2; D gene: .; clone size: few; CDR3 DNA: TGCGCCAGCAGCTCCTCCGGGGCAAACACCGGGGAGCTGTTTTTT; CDR3 protein: CASSSSGANTGELFF
V gene: TRBV28; CDR3 length: 15; J gene: TRBJ1-2; D gene: TRBD1; clone size: .; CDR3 DNA: TGTGCCAGCAGTTCCCCCGGACAGGGGGCTGGGGGCTACACCTTC; CDR3 protein: CASSSPGQGAGGYTF
V gene: TRBV30; CDR3 length: 13; J gene: TRBJ1-2; D gene: TRBD1; clone size: .; CDR3 DNA: TGTGCCTGGAGTTCAGAAGGGGGCAGTGGCTACACCTTC; CDR3 protein: CAWSSEGGSGYTF
V gene: TRBV7-3; CDR3 length: 14; J gene: TRBJ2-7; D gene: .; clone size: .; CDR3 DNA: TGTGCCAGCAGCCCGGACCCAGGAGGCTACGAGCAGTACTTC; CDR3 protein: CASSPDPGGYEQYF
V gene: TRBV5-1; CDR3 length: 18; J gene: TRBJ2-2; D gene: TRBD2; clone size: .; CDR3 DNA: TGCGCCAGCAGCTCTACGGGACTAGCGGGAGTTTCCACCGGGGAGCTGTTTTTT; CDR3 protein: CASSSTGLAGVSTGELFF
V gene: TRBV28; CDR3 length: 13; J gene: TRBJ1-6; D gene: .; clone size: .; CDR3 DNA: TGTGCCAGCAGAGCCAGAGTTAATTCACCCCTCCACTTT; CDR3 protein: CASRARVNSPLHF
V gene: TRBV18; CDR3 length: 13; J gene: TRBJ2-2; D gene: .; clone size: .; CDR3 DNA: TGTGCCAGCTCACCAGCTATCAGGGGGGAGCTGTTTTTT; CDR3 protein: CASSPAIRGELFF
V gene: TRBV6-6; CDR3 length: 15; J gene: TRBJ2-7; D gene: TRBD1; clone size: .; CDR3 DNA: TGTGCCAGCAGTTCACGGGCGACAGGGGTGTACGAGCAGTACTTC; CDR3 protein: CASSSRATGVYEQYF
V gene: TRBV7-3; CDR3 length: 14; J gene: TRBJ2-3; D gene: .; clone size: .; CDR3 DNA: TGTGCCAGCAGCGATGGCACGGTCGCAGATACGCAGTATTTT; CDR3 protein: CASSDGTVADTQYF
V gene: TRBV28; CDR3 length: 15; J gene: TRBJ2-4; D gene: .; clone size: .; CDR3 DNA: TGTGCCAGCAGTGAAGCAGGGCAGGCCAAAAACATTCAGTACTTC; CDR3 protein: CASSEAGQAKNIQYF
V gene: TRBV30; CDR3 length: 13; J gene: TRBJ1-1; D gene: .; clone size: few; CDR3 DNA: TGTGCCTGGAGTGCCGTTATGAACACTGAAGCTTTCTTT; CDR3 protein: CAWSAVMNTEAFF
V gene: TRBV5-1; CDR3 length: 14; J gene: TRBJ2-1; D gene: .; clone size: .; CDR3 DNA: TGCGCCAGCAGACAGACCCACTCCTACAATGAGCAGTTCTTC; CDR3 protein: CASRQTHSYNEQFF
V gene: TRBV5-4; CDR3 length: 16; J gene: TRBJ2-2; D gene: .; clone size: few; CDR3 DNA: TGTGCCAGCAGCTCCAGGGGACCATCGAACACCGGGGAGCTGTTTTTT; CDR3 protein: CASSSRGPSNTGELFF
V gene: TRBV7-9; CDR3 length: 16; J gene: TRBJ1-3; D gene: .; clone size: .; CDR3 DNA: TGTGCCAGCAGCTTACGCCAGGGCTTAGCAAGAAACACCATATATTTT; CDR3 protein: CASSLRQGLARNTIYF
V gene: TRBV25-1; CDR3 length: 12; J gene: TRBJ2-2; D gene: .; clone size: few; CDR3 DNA: TGTGCCAGCAGTGAAGGGTCGGGGGAGCTGTTTTTT; CDR3 protein: CASSEGSGELFF
V gene: TRBV7-2; CDR3 length: 17; J gene: TRBJ1-2; D gene: TRBD1; clone size: .; CDR3 DNA: TGTGCCACCCCACTAACGGGATTGACAGGGGCTAACTATGGCTACACCTTC; CDR3 protein: CATPLTGLTGANYGYTF
V gene: TRBV10-3; CDR3 length: 17; J gene: TRBJ2-6; D gene: .; clone size: .; CDR3 DNA: TGTGCCATCAGTGAGCAGATGGTGGGATCTGGGGCCAACGTCCTGACTTTC; CDR3 protein: CAISEQMVGSGANVLTF
V gene: TRBV2; CDR3 length: 14; J gene: TRBJ2-7; D gene: .; clone size: .; CDR3 DNA: TGTGCCAGCAGTGATTCCGGGGGCTCCTACGAGCAGTACTTC; CDR3 protein: CASSDSGGSYEQYF
V gene: TRBV11-1; CDR3 length: 14; J gene: TRBJ2-7; D gene: TRBD2; clone size: .; CDR3 DNA: TGTGCCAGCAGCTTAGCGGGAGGGCCTGGAGAGCAGTACTTC; CDR3 protein: CASSLAGGPGEQYF
V gene: TRBV27; CDR3 length: 13; J gene: TRBJ2-5; D gene: .; clone size: .; CDR3 DNA: TGTGCCACCTCAGGGGTGTTGGGAGAGACCCAGTACTTC; CDR3 protein: CATSGVLGETQYF
V gene: TRBV7-6; CDR3 length: 16; J gene: TRBJ2-3; D gene: TRBD2; clone size: .; CDR3 DNA: TGTGCCAGCAGCCGAATTAGCGGGAGGCCTGGAGATACGCAGTATTTT; CDR3 protein: CASSRISGRPGDTQYF
V gene: TRBV29-1; CDR3 length: 13; J gene: TRBJ1-1; D gene: .; clone size: few; CDR3 DNA: TGCAGCGTTGATGGGGGGATTAACACTGAAGCTTTCTTT; CDR3 protein: CSVDGGINTEAFF
V gene: TRBV28; CDR3 length: 11; J gene: TRBJ2-1; D gene: .; clone size: once; CDR3 DNA: TGTGCCAGCAGTTTGTTGGAGGAGCAGTTCTTC; CDR3 protein: CASSLLEEQFF
V gene: TRBV11-3; CDR3 length: 13; J gene: TRBJ2-2; D gene: .; clone size: .; CDR3 DNA: TGTGCCAGCAGCCCCCAGGACACCGGGGAGCTGTTTTTT; CDR3 protein: CASSPQDTGELFF
V gene: TRBV27; CDR3 length: 12; J gene: TRBJ2-3; D gene: .; clone size: few; CDR3 DNA: TGTGCCGGTCGGGGTAGCACAGATACGCAGTATTTT; CDR3 protein: CAGRGSTDTQYF
V gene: TRBV7-2; CDR3 length: 14; J gene: TRBJ1-1; D gene: TRBD1; clone size: .; CDR3 DNA: TGTGCCAGCTCCCGGGACAGACAGAACACTGAAGCTTTCTTT; CDR3 protein: CASSRDRQNTEAFF
V gene: TRBV6-4; CDR3 length: 13; J gene: TRBJ2-2; D gene: .; clone size: .; CDR3 DNA: TGTGCCAGCAGTCCTATGAACACCGGGGAGCTGTTTTTT; CDR3 protein: CASSPMNTGELFF
V gene: TRBV18; CDR3 length: 15; J gene: TRBJ2-5; D gene: TRBD1; clone size: .; CDR3 DNA: TGTGCCAGCTCTCCCACACAGGGGAACCAAGAGACCCAGTACTTC; CDR3 protein: CASSPTQGNQETQYF
V gene: TRBV30; CDR3 length: 13; J gene: TRBJ1-1; D gene: .; clone size: few; CDR3 DNA: TGTGCCTGGAGGTTTGGGGTTAACACTGAAGCTTTCTTT; CDR3 protein: CAWRFGVNTEAFF
V gene: TRBV21-1; CDR3 length: 11; J gene: TRBJ2-5; D gene: .; clone size: .; CDR3 DNA: TGTGCCAGCAGCAAAGCGAAGACCCAGTACTTC; CDR3 protein: CASSKAKTQYF
V gene: TRBV7-6; CDR3 length: 16; J gene: TRBJ2-5; D gene: .; clone size: .; CDR3 DNA: TGTGCCAGCAGCTTACGTGGCGGGGGCGAGGGAGAGACCCAGTACTTC; CDR3 protein: CASSLRGGGEGETQYF
V gene: TRBV7-2; CDR3 length: 14; J gene: TRBJ2-1; D gene: TRBD2; clone size: .; CDR3 DNA: TGTAGTTTAGCAACTAGCGGGTCTCACAATGAGCAGTTCTTC; CDR3 protein: CSLATSGSHNEQFF
V gene: TRBV2; CDR3 length: 14; J gene: TRBJ2-4; D gene: .; clone size: few; CDR3 DNA: TGTGCCAGCAGCCCAATAGGGGCCAAAAACATTCAGTACTTC; CDR3 protein: CASSPIGAKNIQYF
V gene: TRBV7-2; CDR3 length: 15; J gene: TRBJ2-2; D gene: .; clone size: .; CDR3 DNA: TGTGCCAGCAGCTTAGGCAGGGCGGACACCGGGGAGCTGTTTTTT; CDR3 protein: CASSLGRADTGELFF
V gene: TRBV2; CDR3 length: 17; J gene: TRBJ2-7; D gene: .; clone size: .; CDR3 DNA: TGTGCCAGCAGTGAAGGGTTAGAGTTCTTGAGCTCCTACGAGCAGTACTTC; CDR3 protein: CASSEGLEFLSSYEQYF
V gene: TRBV7-9; CDR3 length: 14; J gene: TRBJ2-4; D gene: TRBD2; clone size: .; CDR3 DNA: TGTGCCAGCAGCCCGGGACTAGCGGGGTCAATCTCCTTCTTC; CDR3 protein: CASSPGLAGSISFF
V gene: TRBV19; CDR3 length: 14; J gene: TRBJ2-1; D gene: .; clone size: .; CDR3 DNA: TGTGCCAGTAATCCGGGACCCTCCTACAATGAGCAGTTCTTC; CDR3 protein: CASNPGPSYNEQFF
V gene: TRBV25-1; CDR3 length: 16; J gene: TRBJ2-7; D gene: TRBD2; clone size: .; CDR3 DNA: TGTGCCAGCAGTGCCTTCAGCGGGAGCCAGACCTACGAGCAGTACTTC; CDR3 protein: CASSAFSGSQTYEQYF
V gene: TRBV9; CDR3 length: 16; J gene: TRBJ2-1; D gene: TRBD2; clone size: .; CDR3 DNA: TGTGCCAGCAGCCCCCGGGGGGGTCGCTCCTACAATGAGCAGTTCTTC; CDR3 protein: CASSPRGGRSYNEQFF